Each of the 20 T cell receptor beta chains below was sequenced from the same sample in a study of cytomegalovirus exposure and HLA in healthy donors. Clones were sequenced by immunoSEQ multiplex PCR, and TCRdb holds only the in-frame ones, with some missing. This table holds some 150,000 clones, roughly 89% found once. The sequenced sample consisted of PBMCs. Receptor source: a woman between 18 and 29 years old in good health and CMV-seropositive.

The V and J genes are TRBV29-1 and TRBJ1-1, with a possible D match to TRBD1 (5 bases). The CDR3 has 13 amino acids. Germline V gives CDR1 SQVTM, CDR2 ANQGSEA. The V end lost 3 bases, the J end lost 1 base, and 9 bases lay between the germline ends. In DNA, the CDR3 is TGCAGCGTTGAGTGGCAGGGGAACACTGAAGCTTTCTTT. Protein product: CSVEWQGNTEAFF.

V gene TRBV7-9 combines with J gene TRBJ2-7; D is uncertain. The CDR3 length is 13 residues. Trimming left V 4 bases short and J 3 bases short, with 10 bases between. Germline values: CDR1 SEHNR, CDR2 FQNEAQ (reference sequence). The CDR3 loop is CASSSGGFYEQYF. The DNA for the CDR3 is TGTGCCAGCAGCTCCGGCGGATTCTACGAGCAGTACTTC. Full variable domain (missing parts from reference TRBV7-9 and TRBJ2-7): DTGVSQNPRHKITKRGQNVTFRCDPISEHNRLYWYRQTLGQGPEFLTYFQNEAQLEKSRLLSDRFSAERPKGSFSTLEIQRTEQGDSAMYLCASSSGGFYEQYFGPGTRLTVT.

This clone was recorded a few times. The rearrangement joins TRBV2 to TRBJ1-5, with 10 bases that match TRBD1. CDR3 length: 15 residues. Germline V lookup: CDR1 SNHLY, CDR2 FYNNEI. Losses at the gene ends were 6 bases for V and 3 bases for J; bases not matched to a gene: 5. CDR3 amino acids: CASSRDRGSNQPQHF. The CDR3 DNA is TGTGCCAGCAGCCGGGACAGGGGATCCAATCAGCCCCAGCATTTT. Using reference TRBV2 and TRBJ1-5 for the parts outside the CDR3, the full variable domain is EPEVTQTPSHQVTQMGQEVILRCVPISNHLYFYWYRQILGQKVEFLVSFYNNEISEKSEIFDDQFSVERPDGSNFTLKIRSTKLEDSAMYFCASSRDRGSNQPQHFGDGTRLSIL.

The V call is TRBV9, the J call TRBJ1-2; a possible D gene is TRBD1 (5 bases). The V and J ends lost 3 bases and 4 bases respectively, with 13 bases between them. The CDR3 covers 14 residues. Per the germline V gene, CDR1 is SGDLS and CDR2 is YYNGEE. Here the CDR3 reads CASSARTSPYGYTF. DNA for the CDR3: TGTGCCAGCAGCGCGAGGACAAGTCCCTATGGCTACACCTTC.

The chain is built from TRBV9 and TRBJ2-2; possible D gene TRBD1, 6 bases. V lost 2 bases to trimming and J lost 4 bases, with 18 bases between them. Germline lookup yields CDR1 SGDLS and CDR2 YYNGEE. The CDR3 has 17 residues. CDR3 in DNA: TGTGCCAGCAGCGTCCTCCAGGGGAGTAGTAGCACCGGGGAGCTGTTTTTT. Its protein is CASSVLQGSSSTGELFF.

The chain is built from TRBV4-1 and TRBJ2-1; 7 bases are a match to TRBD2. The CDR3 has 15 residues. The germline CDR1 and CDR2 sequences are MGHRA and YSYEKL. V trimming: 0 bases; J trimming: 9 bases; junction bases outside the gene matches: 8. Here the CDR3 reads CASSQETSAVGEQFF. DNA for the CDR3: TGCGCCAGCAGCCAAGAAACTAGCGCCGTCGGTGAGCAGTTCTTC.

The J gene is TRBJ2-5, the V gene TRBV11-3; 8 bases are a match to TRBD2. The ends lost 3 bases at V and 5 bases at J; junction bases unmatched: 11. Germline V gene lookup returns CDR1 SGHNT and CDR2 YENEEA. The CDR3 has 16 residues. The CDR3 region is CASSFEAGGLMETQYF. The CDR3 nucleotides read TGTGCCAGCAGCTTCGAGGCGGGAGGTCTTATGGAGACCCAGTACTTC.

Worth noting for this clone: This CDR3 is also generated by other DNA sequences in the sample. This chain joins TRBV18 and TRBJ2-7, with D uncertain. Trimming removed 6 bases at V and 1 base at J, with 7 bases between. Germline CDR1 is KGHSH and CDR2 is LQKENI. The CDR3 spans 12 residues. CDR3 amino acids: CASSPESYEQYF. The CDR3 DNA sequence: TGTGCCAGCTCTCCAGAGTCCTACGAGCAGTACTTC.

The J gene is TRBJ2-1, the V gene TRBV13, with a tentative D call TRBD1 (5 bases). The CDR3 length is 13 residues. V lost 3 bases and J lost 6, with 9 bases in between. Germline V CDR1 and CDR2: PRHDT, FYEKMQ (reference sequence). The CDR3 bases are TGTGCCAGCAGCTTGGGGCGGAGCAATGAGCAGTTCTTC. Translation: CASSLGRSNEQFF. The full variable domain, completed using reference TRBV13 and TRBJ2-1, is AAGVIQSPRHLIKEKRETATLKCYPIPRHDTVYWYQQGPGQDPQFLISFYEKMQSDKGSIPDRFSAQQFSDYHSELNMSSLELGDSALYFCASSLGRSNEQFFGPGTRLTVL.

The V and J genes are TRBV5-1 and TRBJ1-3, with D perhaps matching TRBD1 (6 bases). The CDR3 has 16 residues. V gave up 4 bases and J gave up 8 bases, with 22 bases separating them. From germline, CDR1 is SGHRS and CDR2 YFSETQ. Here the CDR3 DNA reads TGCGCCAGCAGCCTGAGGTCCAGGGGACAATTGGACACCATATATTTT. This sequence encodes CASSLRSRGQLDTIYF. Combining the CDR3 with reference TRBV5-1 and TRBJ1-3 gives the whole variable domain KAGVTQTPRYLIKTRGQQVTLSCSPISGHRSVSWYQQTPGQGLQFLFEYFSETQRNKGNFPGRFSGRQFSNSRSEMNVSTLELGDSALYLCASSLRSRGQLDTIYFGEGSWLTVV.

The rearrangement joins TRBV6-1 to TRBJ2-2; D unresolved. The CDR3 has 17 amino acids. Germline loops: CDR1 MNHNS, CDR2 SASEGT. Trimming cost V 4 bases and J 0 bases, with 15 bases left between them. The CDR3: CASSVPRVVTNTGELFF. CDR3 DNA: TGTGCCAGCAGTGTCCCCCGGGTGGTAACGAACACCGGGGAGCTGTTTTTT.

The rearrangement links TRBV28 to TRBJ2-7; TRBD1 might be the D (5 bases). From germline, CDR1 is MDHEN and CDR2 SYDVKM. This CDR3 has 16 residues. V was shortened by 4 bases and J by 3 bases, with 19 bases between the two germline ends. In DNA, the CDR3 is TGTGCCAGCAGTTCACTCACAGGCGGAAGGTTCTACGAGCAGTACTTC. This encodes CASSSLTGGRFYEQYF. Full variable domain (remainder filled in from reference TRBV28 and TRBJ2-7): DVKVTQSSRYLVKRTGEKVFLECVQDMDHENMFWYRQDPGLGLRLIYFSYDVKMKEKGDIPEGYSVSREKKERFSLILESASTNQTSMYLCASSSLTGGRFYEQYFGPGTRLTVT.

This clone occurred once. The chain employs TRBV7-2 and TRBJ2-3; 9 bases are shared with TRBD1. Germline loops: CDR1 SGHTA, CDR2 FQGNSA. The CDR3 extends over 15 amino acids. Trimming took 4 bases from V and 2 from J; bases not matched to a gene: 4. CDR3 coding DNA: TGTGCCAGCAGCTCCGGACAGGGGACCACAGATACGCAGTATTTT. Amino acid sequence: CASSSGQGTTDTQYF.

The chain couples TRBV6-1 to TRBJ1-1, with D unresolved. The CDR3 is made up of 13 amino acids. The germline V gene has CDR1 MNHNS and CDR2 SASEGT. Trimming took 4 bases from V and 4 from J, leaving 10 bases between them. CDR3 sequence (DNA): TGTGCCAGCAGTGTAGGCCGGGGCACTGAAGCTTTCTTT. Its protein product is CASSVGRGTEAFF.

For the CDR3, the DNA is TGTGCCAGCAGCCGGACTAGCGGCACAGAAGAGACCCAGTACTTC. Translation: CASSRTSGTEETQYF. This sequence joins TRBV6-5 and TRBJ2-5, with 10 bases matching TRBD2. There are 15 residues in the CDR3. V lost 6 bases to trimming and J lost 3 bases; unmatched junction nucleotides: 7. Per the germline V gene, CDR1 is MNHEY and CDR2 is SVGAGI.

V usage is TRBV28 and J usage is TRBJ2-3, with a weak D call TRBD1 (6 bases). From germline, CDR1 is MDHEN and CDR2 SYDVKM. V dropped 3 bases and J dropped 4 bases, with 14 bases sitting between them. CDR3 length: 15 residues. This CDR3 is CASSFPAQGPDTQYF. CDR3 bases: TGTGCCAGCAGTTTCCCCGCACAGGGCCCAGATACGCAGTATTTT.

This clone was observed a few times. The chain is built from TRBV27 and TRBJ2-1; 9 nucleotides line up with TRBD2. The CDR3 is made up of 16 amino acids. Germline CDR1 is MNHEY and CDR2 is SMNVEV (reference sequence). With 4 bases clipped from V and 6 bases from J, the junction kept 10 bases outside the gene matches. CDR3 bases: TGTGCCAGCAGTTCCGTGGGCGGGAGGGTCCGCAATGAGCAGTTCTTC. Its translation is CASSSVGGRVRNEQFF.

In DNA, the CDR3 is TGTGCCTGGAGCGGTATATTTCTAGGTCAGGGGTACGAAAAACTGTTTTTT. Translation: CAWSGIFLGQGYEKLFF. This chain connects TRBV30 to TRBJ1-4; D may be TRBD1 (6 bases). Trimming removed 3 bases from V and 8 bases from J, with 25 bases in between. From germline, CDR1 is GTSNPN and CDR2 SVGIG (reference sequence). CDR3 length: 17 residues.

This chain connects TRBV5-4 to TRBJ1-2, with unresolved D. The CDR3 extends over 14 amino acids. The V gene lost 4 bases and the J gene lost 3 bases, with 13 bases spanning the gap. Germline loops: CDR1 SGHNT, CDR2 YYREEE (reference sequence). CDR3 sequence: CASSRRPQDYGYTF. DNA for the CDR3: TGTGCCAGCAGCCGTCGACCTCAGGACTATGGCTACACCTTC.

The V and J genes are TRBV7-9 and TRBJ2-7, with 8 bases identical to TRBD1. The CDR3 runs 13 residues. CDR1 is SEHNR and CDR2 is FQNEAQ in the germline V gene (reference sequence). The V gene end was trimmed by 4 bases and the J gene end by 6 bases; junction bases not matched to a gene: 5. CDR3 amino acids: CASSSGQGAEQYF. CDR3 coding DNA: TGTGCCAGCAGCTCAGGACAGGGCGCCGAGCAGTACTTC.